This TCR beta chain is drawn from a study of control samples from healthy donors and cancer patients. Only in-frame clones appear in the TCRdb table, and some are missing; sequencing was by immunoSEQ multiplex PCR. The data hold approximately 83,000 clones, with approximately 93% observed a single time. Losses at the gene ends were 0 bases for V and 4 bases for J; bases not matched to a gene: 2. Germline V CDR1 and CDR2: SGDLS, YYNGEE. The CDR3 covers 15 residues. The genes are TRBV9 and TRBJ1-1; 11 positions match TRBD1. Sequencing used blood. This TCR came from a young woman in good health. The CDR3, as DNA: TGTGCCAGCAGCGTAGTGGGACAGGGGGGCACTGAAGCTTTCTTT. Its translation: CASSVVGQGGTEAFF.